A single sample gave rise to the 10 T cell receptor beta chains below, sequenced in a study of cytomegalovirus exposure and HLA in healthy donors. Primers included in the PCR were 60 Vbeta and 13 Jbeta primers. The data were produced by immunoSEQ multiplex PCR, yet TCRdb's version contains in-frame clones alone and is incomplete. This sample's table has around 210,000 clones. The sequencing input was PBMCs. These receptor sequences come from a girl aged 2-10 years in good health and CMV-seropositive.

This chain connects TRBV28 to TRBJ2-1, with TRBD2 identical over 16 bases. CDR3 length equals 18 residues. The germline V gene has CDR1 MDHEN and CDR2 SYDVKM. V was pared by 4 bases and J by 4 bases, with 7 bases of the junction left unmatched. The CDR3 reads CASSSGTSGRAPYNEQFF. CDR3 bases: TGTGCCAGCAGTTCGGGGACTAGCGGGAGGGCCCCTTACAATGAGCAGTTCTTC.

V is TRBV27 and J is TRBJ1-5, with no clear D. Germline V gene sequence: CDR1 MNHEY, CDR2 SMNVEV (reference sequence). V was cut by 2 bases and J by 4 bases, with 12 bases left in between. The CDR3 runs 15 residues. The CDR3 protein is CASSLNWAPNQPQHF. CDR3 nucleotide sequence: TGTGCCAGCAGTTTAAATTGGGCCCCGAATCAGCCCCAGCATTTT.

This rearrangement joins TRBV27 to TRBJ2-7; possible D gene TRBD2, 6 bases. This CDR3 has 15 residues. Trimming took 2 bases from V and 2 from J, leaving 13 bases between them. Germline CDR1 MNHEY, CDR2 SMNVEV (reference sequence). CDR3 protein: CASSLLGGNAYEQYF. CDR3 coding DNA: TGTGCCAGCAGTTTACTAGGCGGGAACGCCTACGAGCAGTACTTC.

The V call is TRBV19, the J call TRBJ1-5; a possible D gene is TRBD1 (6 bases). Looked up from germline, CDR1 is LNHDA and CDR2 is SQIVND (reference sequence). Trimming pared 8 bases from V and 0 bases from J, leaving 14 bases between. This CDR3 spans 15 amino acids. Here the CDR3 reads CASLRQVNSNQPQHF. Here the CDR3 DNA reads TGTGCCAGTTTGCGACAGGTTAATAGCAATCAGCCCCAGCATTTT.

The chain combines TRBV6-5 with TRBJ2-2, with 7 bases lining up with TRBD1. V lost 8 bases to trimming and J lost 3 bases; unmatched junction nucleotides: 0. The germline gives CDR1 MNHEY, CDR2 SVGAGI. The CDR3 spans 12 residues. The CDR3 spells CASQGDTGELFF. In nucleotides, the CDR3 is TGTGCCAGCCAGGGGGACACCGGGGAGCTGTTTTTT.

This chain joins TRBV5-4 and TRBJ2-7, with 7 bases identical to TRBD1. V lost 4 bases to trimming and J lost 1 base; unmatched junction nucleotides: 8. CDR3 size: 15 residues. CDR1 SGHNT and CDR2 YYREEE come from the germline V gene (reference sequence). The CDR3 region is CASSTSKQGSYEQYF. DNA of the CDR3: TGTGCCAGCAGCACATCTAAACAGGGGTCCTACGAGCAGTACTTC.

The genes are TRBV7-9 and TRBJ2-7; the match to TRBD1 covers 7 bases. V lost 2 bases and J lost 6; bases outside the gene matches: 19. The CDR3 contains 18 residues. Germline V lookup: CDR1 SEHNR, CDR2 FQNEAQ (reference sequence). CDR3 in amino acids: CASSLSPAQTGYSVEQYF. The CDR3, as DNA: TGTGCCAGCAGCTTATCCCCTGCACAGACAGGGTACTCGGTCGAGCAGTACTTC.

The V and J genes are TRBV18 and TRBJ2-5; a possible D gene is TRBD2 (7 bases). Looked up from germline, CDR1 is KGHSH and CDR2 is LQKENI. CDR3 length: 13 residues. V shed 3 bases and J shed 5 bases, with 10 bases lying between them. CDR3 coding DNA: TGTGCCAGCTCACCGAAGGGGGGGGAGACCCAGTACTTC. Its protein is CASSPKGGETQYF.

The chain has TRBV2 and TRBJ2-7, with a tentative D call TRBD1 (5 bases). The CDR3 runs 14 residues. V lost 6 bases to trimming and J lost 7 bases, with 19 bases between them. Germline V gene sequence: CDR1 SNHLY, CDR2 FYNNEI. CDR3 amino acids: CASRGTGPLGEQYF. The CDR3 DNA sequence: TGTGCCAGCAGGGGTACAGGACCCCTAGGGGAGCAGTACTTC.

The chain carries TRBV2 and TRBJ2-1, with TRBD2 matching over 13 bases. The length of the CDR3 is 15 residues. V trimming: 5 bases; J trimming: 7 bases; junction bases outside the gene matches: 5. The germline gives CDR1 SNHLY, CDR2 FYNNEI. The CDR3 reads CASSPGLAGENEQFF. CDR3 DNA: TGTGCCAGCAGTCCTGGACTAGCGGGGGAGAATGAGCAGTTCTTC.